This T cell receptor (beta chain) was recovered during a study of T cell responses to AZD1222 COVID-19 vaccine. Study-level information: Samples with a second dose at about 4 or about 12 weeks were pooled together. Study-wide results and limits: Scientists sampled the repertoires only once the peak T cell response had passed. Elevations in Spike-specific TCR breadth and depth followed administration of two AZD1222 doses. Targets within unmutated variant regions were reportedly found for nearly half of spike-specific TCRs.

Germline values: CDR1 SGHTA, CDR2 FQGNSA. The V segment lost 2 bases and the J segment 6 bases; nucleotides outside the gene matches: 13. The CDR3 is made up of 18 amino acids. The data were produced by immunoSEQ multiplex PCR, yet TCRdb's version contains in-frame clones alone and is incomplete. Of over 100,000 clones in the sample, about 82% were seen once. On this clone: Its antigen is as yet unknown.

The rearrangement links TRBV7-2 to TRBJ2-2; 9 nucleotides match TRBD1. The source is an adult in good health. The source was peripheral blood, collected on day 0 of AZD1222 vaccination. As DNA, the CDR3 is TGTGCCAGCAGCTTATCCGGAACCCCGGGACAGGGATCCGGGGAGCTGTTTTTT. This translates into CASSLSGTPGQGSGELFF.